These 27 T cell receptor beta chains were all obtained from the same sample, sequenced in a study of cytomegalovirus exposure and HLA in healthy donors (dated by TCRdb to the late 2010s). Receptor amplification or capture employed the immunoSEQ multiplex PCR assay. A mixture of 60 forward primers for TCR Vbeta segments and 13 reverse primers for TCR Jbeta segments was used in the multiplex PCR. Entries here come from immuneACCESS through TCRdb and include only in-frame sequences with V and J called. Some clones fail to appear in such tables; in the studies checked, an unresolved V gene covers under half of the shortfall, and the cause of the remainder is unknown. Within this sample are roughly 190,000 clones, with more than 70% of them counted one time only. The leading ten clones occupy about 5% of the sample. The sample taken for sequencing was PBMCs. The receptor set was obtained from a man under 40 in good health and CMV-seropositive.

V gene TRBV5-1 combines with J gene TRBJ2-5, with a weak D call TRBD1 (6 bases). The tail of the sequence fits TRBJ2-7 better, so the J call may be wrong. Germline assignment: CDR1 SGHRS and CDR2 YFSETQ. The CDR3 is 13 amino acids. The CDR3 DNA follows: TGCGCCAGCAGCGTGACAGGTCGGGGCGAGCAGTACTTC. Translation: CASSVTGRGEQYF.

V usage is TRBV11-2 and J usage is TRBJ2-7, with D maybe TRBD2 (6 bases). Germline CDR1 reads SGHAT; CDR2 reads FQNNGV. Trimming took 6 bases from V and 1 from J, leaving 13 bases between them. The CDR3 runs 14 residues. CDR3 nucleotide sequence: TGTGCCAGCAGTCACCGGGACTCGTCCTACGAGCAGTACTTC. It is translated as CASSHRDSSYEQYF.

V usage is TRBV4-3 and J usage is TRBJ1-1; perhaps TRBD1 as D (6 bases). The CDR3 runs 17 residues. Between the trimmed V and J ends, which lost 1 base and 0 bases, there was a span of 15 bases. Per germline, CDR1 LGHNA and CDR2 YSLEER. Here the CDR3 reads CASSQGPGAKMNTEAFF. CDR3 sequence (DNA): TGCGCCAGCAGCCAAGGGCCAGGGGCCAAGATGAACACTGAAGCTTTCTTT.

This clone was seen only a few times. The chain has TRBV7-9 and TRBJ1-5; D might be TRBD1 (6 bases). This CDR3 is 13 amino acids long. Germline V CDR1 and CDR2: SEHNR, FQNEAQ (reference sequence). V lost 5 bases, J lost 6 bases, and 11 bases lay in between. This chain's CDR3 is CASSGTGFQPQHF. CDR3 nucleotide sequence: TGTGCCAGCAGCGGTACAGGGTTTCAGCCCCAGCATTTT.

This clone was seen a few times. CDR3 in DNA: TGCGCCAGCAGCCAAGCCCTTCCACTCAAAGCCAAAAACATTCAGTACTTC. Protein: CASSQALPLKAKNIQYF. This rearrangement joins TRBV4-3 to TRBJ2-4; no clear D. The germline V gene has CDR1 LGHNA and CDR2 YSLEER. The CDR3 sequence is 17 residues long. V lost 1 base and J lost 0, with 13 bases in between.

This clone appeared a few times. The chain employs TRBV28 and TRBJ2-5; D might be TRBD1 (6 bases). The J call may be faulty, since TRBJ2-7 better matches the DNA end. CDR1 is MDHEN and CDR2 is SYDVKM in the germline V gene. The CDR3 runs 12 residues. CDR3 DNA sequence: TGTGCCAGCAGTGTAAGGGGGAGCGAGCAGTACTTC. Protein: CASSVRGSEQYF.

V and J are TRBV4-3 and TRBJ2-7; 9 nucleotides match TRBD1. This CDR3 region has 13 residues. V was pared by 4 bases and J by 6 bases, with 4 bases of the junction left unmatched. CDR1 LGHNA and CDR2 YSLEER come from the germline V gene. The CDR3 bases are TGCGCCAGCAGCCGAGGACAGGGGAGCGAGCAGTACTTC. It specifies CASSRGQGSEQYF.

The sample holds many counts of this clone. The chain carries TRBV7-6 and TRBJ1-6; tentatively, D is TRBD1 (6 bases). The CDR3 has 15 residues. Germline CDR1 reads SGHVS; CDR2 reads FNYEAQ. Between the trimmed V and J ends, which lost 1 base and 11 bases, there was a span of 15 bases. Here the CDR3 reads CASSLGEPGETPLHF. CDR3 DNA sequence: TGTGCCAGCAGCTTAGGAGAGCCAGGGGAGACACCCCTCCACTTT.

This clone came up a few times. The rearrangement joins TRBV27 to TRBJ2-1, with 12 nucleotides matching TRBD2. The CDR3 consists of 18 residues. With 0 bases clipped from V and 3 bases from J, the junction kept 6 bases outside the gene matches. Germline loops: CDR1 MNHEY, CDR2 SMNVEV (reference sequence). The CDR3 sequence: CASSLSRLAGALYNEQFF. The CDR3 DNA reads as TGTGCCAGCAGTTTATCCCGACTAGCGGGGGCCCTCTACAATGAGCAGTTCTTC.

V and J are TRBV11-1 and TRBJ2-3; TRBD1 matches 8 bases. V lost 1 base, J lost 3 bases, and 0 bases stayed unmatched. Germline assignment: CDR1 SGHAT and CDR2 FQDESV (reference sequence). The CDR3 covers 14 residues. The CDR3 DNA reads TGTGCCAGCAGCTTAGGGACAGGGACAGATACGCAGTATTTT. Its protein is CASSLGTGTDTQYF.

The CDR3 region is CASSPPTSGGYNEQFF. The CDR3 DNA sequence: TGTGCCAGCTCACCTCCAACTAGCGGGGGGTACAATGAGCAGTTCTTC. The genes are TRBV18 and TRBJ2-1; 12 bases are shared with TRBD2. Trimming at V came to 3 bases and at J to 4 bases, leaving 4 bases not matched to a gene. The CDR3 has 16 amino acids. Germline CDR1 and CDR2: KGHSH and LQKENI.

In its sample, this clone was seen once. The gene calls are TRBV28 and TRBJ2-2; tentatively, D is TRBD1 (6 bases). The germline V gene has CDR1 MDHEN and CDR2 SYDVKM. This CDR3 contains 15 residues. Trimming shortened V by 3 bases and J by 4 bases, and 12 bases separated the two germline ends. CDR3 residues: CASSFQGTGTGELFF. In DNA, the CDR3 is TGTGCCAGCAGTTTTCAGGGGACGGGCACCGGGGAGCTGTTTTTT.

The CDR3 nucleotides read TGTGCCAGTAGAAGGGGGACAACCGCACCTTCTGGAAACACCATATATTTT. This codes for CASRRGTTAPSGNTIYF. V gene TRBV19 combines with J gene TRBJ1-3; tentatively, D is TRBD1 (6 bases). The CDR3 is made up of 17 amino acids. Germline V gene sequence: CDR1 LNHDA, CDR2 SQIVND (reference sequence). V dropped 6 bases and J dropped 1 base, with 19 bases sitting between them. The complete variable domain, with remaining parts taken from reference TRBV19 and TRBJ1-3, reads DGGITQSPKYLFRKEGQNVTLSCEQNLNHDAMYWYRQDPGQGLRLIYYSQIVNDFQKGDIAEGYSVSREKKESFPLTVTSAQKNPTAFYLCASRRGTTAPSGNTIYFGEGSWLTVV.

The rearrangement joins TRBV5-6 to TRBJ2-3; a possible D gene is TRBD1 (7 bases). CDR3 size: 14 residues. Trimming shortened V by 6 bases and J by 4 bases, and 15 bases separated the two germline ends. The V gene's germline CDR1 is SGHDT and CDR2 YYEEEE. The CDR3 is CASNNQGGADTQYF. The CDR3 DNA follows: TGTGCCAGCAACAATCAGGGGGGCGCAGATACGCAGTATTTT.

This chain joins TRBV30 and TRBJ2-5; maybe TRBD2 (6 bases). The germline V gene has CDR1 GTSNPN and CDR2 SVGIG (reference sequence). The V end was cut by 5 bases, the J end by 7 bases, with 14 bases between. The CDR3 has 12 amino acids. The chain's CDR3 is CAWEAQEGTQYF. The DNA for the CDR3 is TGTGCCTGGGAGGCGCAGGAGGGGACCCAGTACTTC.

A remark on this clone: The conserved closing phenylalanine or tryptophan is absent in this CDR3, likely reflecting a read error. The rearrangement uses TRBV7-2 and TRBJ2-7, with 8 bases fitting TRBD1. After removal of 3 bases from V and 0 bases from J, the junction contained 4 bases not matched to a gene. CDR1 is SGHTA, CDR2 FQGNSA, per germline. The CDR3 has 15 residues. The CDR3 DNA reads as TGTGCCAGCAGCTTCCAGGGGGCTTACTCCTACGAGCAGTACCTC. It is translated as CASSFQGAYSYEQYL.

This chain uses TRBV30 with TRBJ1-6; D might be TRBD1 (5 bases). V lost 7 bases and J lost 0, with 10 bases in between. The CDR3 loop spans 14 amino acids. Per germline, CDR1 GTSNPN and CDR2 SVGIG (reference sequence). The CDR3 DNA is TGTGCCTTTACGGGGGGCTCCTATAATTCACCCCTCCACTTT. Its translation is CAFTGGSYNSPLHF.

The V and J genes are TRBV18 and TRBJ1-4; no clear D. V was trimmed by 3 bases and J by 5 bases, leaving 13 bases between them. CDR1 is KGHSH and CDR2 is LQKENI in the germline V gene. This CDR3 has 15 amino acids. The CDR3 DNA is TGTGCCAGCTCACCGCGGGGAGGGTTAAATGAAAAACTGTTTTTT. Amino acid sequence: CASSPRGGLNEKLFF.

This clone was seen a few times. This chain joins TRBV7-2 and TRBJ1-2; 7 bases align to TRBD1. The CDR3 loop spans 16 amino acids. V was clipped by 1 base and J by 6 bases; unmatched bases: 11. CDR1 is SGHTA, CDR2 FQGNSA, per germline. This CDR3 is CASSLGGGGETNGYTF. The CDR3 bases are TGTGCCAGCAGCTTAGGTGGAGGGGGCGAGACCAATGGCTACACCTTC.

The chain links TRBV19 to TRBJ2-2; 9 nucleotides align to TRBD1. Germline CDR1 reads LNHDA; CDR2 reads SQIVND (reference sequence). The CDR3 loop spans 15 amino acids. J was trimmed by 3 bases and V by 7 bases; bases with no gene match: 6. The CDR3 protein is CASMARDRDTGELFF. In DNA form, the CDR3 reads TGTGCCAGTATGGCCCGGGACAGGGACACCGGGGAGCTGTTTTTT.

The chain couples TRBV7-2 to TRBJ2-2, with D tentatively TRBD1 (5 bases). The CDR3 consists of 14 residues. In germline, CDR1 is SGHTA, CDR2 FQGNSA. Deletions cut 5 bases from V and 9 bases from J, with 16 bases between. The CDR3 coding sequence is TGTGCCAGCAGCACTACAGGTGGCTACCGGGAGCTGTTTTTT. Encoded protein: CASSTTGGYRELFF.

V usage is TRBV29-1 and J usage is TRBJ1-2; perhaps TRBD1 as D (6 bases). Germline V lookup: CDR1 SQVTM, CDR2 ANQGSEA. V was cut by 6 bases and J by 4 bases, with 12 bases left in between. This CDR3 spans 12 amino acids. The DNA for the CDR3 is TGCAGCGTCCTACAGGGTGGCTATGGCTACACCTTC. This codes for CSVLQGGYGYTF.

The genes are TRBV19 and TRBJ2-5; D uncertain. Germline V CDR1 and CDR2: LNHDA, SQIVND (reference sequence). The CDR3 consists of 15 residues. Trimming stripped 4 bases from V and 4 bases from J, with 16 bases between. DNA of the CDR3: TGTGCCAGTAGTAACGTGATGGAGCGTACAGAGACCCAGTACTTC. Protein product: CASSNVMERTETQYF.

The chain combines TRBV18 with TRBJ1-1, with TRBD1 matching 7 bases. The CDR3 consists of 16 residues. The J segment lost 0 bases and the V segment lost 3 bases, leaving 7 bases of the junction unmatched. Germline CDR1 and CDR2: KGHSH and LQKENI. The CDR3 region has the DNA TGTGCCAGCTCACCGACAGGGAGCCTAATGAACACTGAAGCTTTCTTT. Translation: CASSPTGSLMNTEAFF.

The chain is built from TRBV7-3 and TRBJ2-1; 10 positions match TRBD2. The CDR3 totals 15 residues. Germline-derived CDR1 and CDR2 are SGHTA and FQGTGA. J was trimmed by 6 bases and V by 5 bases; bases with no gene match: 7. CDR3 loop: CASSNPSGGLNEQFF. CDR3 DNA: TGTGCCAGCAGCAATCCTAGCGGGGGTCTCAATGAGCAGTTCTTC.

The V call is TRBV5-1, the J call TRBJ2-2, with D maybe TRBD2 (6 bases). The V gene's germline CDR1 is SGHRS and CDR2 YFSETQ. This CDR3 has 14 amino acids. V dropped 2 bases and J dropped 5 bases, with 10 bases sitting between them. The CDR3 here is CASSFSGVTGELFF. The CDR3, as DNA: TGCGCCAGCAGCTTTTCGGGAGTGACCGGGGAGCTGTTTTTT.

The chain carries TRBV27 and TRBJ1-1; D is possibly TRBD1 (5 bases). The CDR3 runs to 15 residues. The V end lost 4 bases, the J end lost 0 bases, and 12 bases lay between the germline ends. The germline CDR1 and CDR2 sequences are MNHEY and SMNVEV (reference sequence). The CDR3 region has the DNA TGTGCCAGCAGTTCCAGGGACTATCTGAACACTGAAGCTTTCTTT. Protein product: CASSSRDYLNTEAFF.